This T cell receptor beta chain came from a study of beta chain features in type 1 diabetes. Study context: Healthy donors, compared against patients, showed similar age, gender and cell yields. Study-level results: TCRB CDR3 length was moderately but significantly reduced in all four CD4+ subsets of Type 1 diabetes patients.

This clone was counted between two and nine times. Its antigen remains unidentified. CD4+ cells of the naive, central memory, regulatory and stem cell-like memory types were sorted via CD45RO/CCR7/CD25/CD127/CD95/CD27. The V and J ends lost 11 bases and 0 bases respectively, with 11 bases between them. The length of the CDR3 is 14 residues. Germline-derived CDR1 and CDR2 are SGHAT and FQNNGV. Every isolated RNA sample was fully reverse transcribed, so sequencing captured expressed TCRB transcripts. The protocol was immunoSEQ multiplex PCR, while the TCRdb copy is restricted to in-frame clones and leaves out a portion. Here the sample spans about 620,000 clones, 15% to 19% being singletons.

The rearrangement uses TRBV11-2 and TRBJ2-6; D might be TRBD2 (6 bases). The clonotype was recovered from a man in his late teens or twenties in good health. The specimen sequenced was naive CD4+ T cells from blood. The CDR3 DNA reads as TGTGCCGGAGGGGTTAGCTCTGGGGCCAACGTCCTGACTTTC. This encodes CAGGVSSGANVLTF.